These 10 T cell receptor beta chains share one sample of origin, sequenced in a study of human thymus T cells. Using immunoSEQ multiplex PCR, the repertoire was profiled, and TCRdb retains in-frame clones only, with some absent. This table holds about 60,000 clones, nearly 95% found once. Sequenced input: blood. Receptor source: a boy under two years old with a congenital heart defect but otherwise immunologically healthy.

The rearrangement joins TRBV7-2 to TRBJ1-2, with D possibly matching TRBD1 (6 bases). The germline V gene encodes CDR1 SGHTA and CDR2 FQGNSA. This CDR3 region has 15 residues. V was shortened by 0 bases and J by 0 bases, with 8 bases between the two germline ends. This CDR3 reads CASSLAGGTNYGYTF. The CDR3 DNA reads as TGTGCCAGCAGCTTAGCAGGGGGGACTAACTATGGCTACACCTTC.

This clone was seen once. This chain links TRBV7-3 with TRBJ2-7, with D perhaps given as TRBD1 or TRBD2 (5 bases each). The CDR3 runs 13 residues. The ends were cut back, 1 base at V and 3 bases at J, with 7 bases in the middle. Per the germline V gene, CDR1 is SGHTA and CDR2 is FQGTGA. CDR3 bases: TGTGCCAGCAGCTTAATTGGGGGCTACGAGCAGTACTTC. Encoded protein: CASSLIGGYEQYF. The variable domain in full, completed from reference TRBV7-3 and TRBJ2-7, reads GAGVSQTPSNKVTEKGKYVELRCDPISGHTALYWYRQSLGQGPEFLIYFQGTGAADDSGLPNDRFFAVRPEGSVSTLKIQRTERGDSAVYLCASSLIGGYEQYFGPGTRLTVT.

The CDR3 coding sequence is TGTGCCAGCAGCGTGCCCCCCCTAGCGGGGGCCACTGAGCAGTACTTC. As protein: CASSVPPLAGATEQYF. The V and J genes are TRBV9 and TRBJ2-7; TRBD2 matches at 10 bases. The CDR3 totals 16 residues. In germline, CDR1 is SGDLS, CDR2 YYNGEE. With 2 bases clipped from V and 7 bases from J, the junction kept 12 bases outside the gene matches. The whole variable domain, filled in from reference TRBV9 and TRBJ2-7, reads DSGVTQTPKHLITATGQRVTLRCSPRSGDLSVYWYQQSLDQGLQFLIQYYNGEERAKGNILERFSAQQFPDLHSELNLSSLELGDSALYFCASSVPPLAGATEQYFGPGTRLTVT.

The chain is built from TRBV9 and TRBJ2-1; 10 bases align to TRBD2. The CDR3 totals 15 residues. In germline, CDR1 is SGDLS, CDR2 YYNGEE. Unmatched junction bases numbered 7, after V lost 5 bases and J lost 5 bases. The CDR3 spells CASSDSGGADNEQFF. The CDR3 bases are TGTGCCAGCAGTGACAGCGGGGGGGCCGACAATGAGCAGTTCTTC.

The chain links TRBV29-1 to TRBJ1-2; D ambiguous. The CDR3 sequence is 9 residues long. V was pared by 5 bases and J by 8 bases, with 6 bases between. Per the germline V gene, CDR1 is SQVTM and CDR2 is ANQGSEA. In DNA, the CDR3 is TGCAGCGTTCCCAGGGGCTACACCTTC. Amino acids: CSVPRGYTF.

V and J are TRBV5-1 and TRBJ2-1; 12 positions agree with TRBD2. CDR3 length: 16 amino acids. The trim removed 1 base at V and 8 bases at J, leaving 7 bases unmatched. CDR1 is SGHRS, CDR2 YFSETQ, per germline. The CDR3 spells CASSLPLAGGRDEQFF. DNA of the CDR3: TGCGCCAGCAGCTTGCCCCTAGCGGGGGGGCGGGATGAGCAGTTCTTC. The whole variable domain, filled in from reference TRBV5-1 and TRBJ2-1, reads KAGVTQTPRYLIKTRGQQVTLSCSPISGHRSVSWYQQTPGQGLQFLFEYFSETQRNKGNFPGRFSGRQFSNSRSEMNVSTLELGDSALYLCASSLPLAGGRDEQFFGPGTRLTVL.

The rearrangement links TRBV6-1 to TRBJ2-7, with 7 bases identical to TRBD2. The CDR3 has 14 amino acids. Germline V CDR1 and CDR2: MNHNS, SASEGT. J gave up 2 bases and V 0 bases, and 1 base lay outside the gene matches. CDR3 amino acids: CASSEAGLAYEQYF. The CDR3 coding sequence is TGTGCCAGCAGTGAAGCCGGACTAGCCTACGAGCAGTACTTC.

A single count supports this clone. The V call is TRBV19, the J call TRBJ1-1; D not certain. The germline CDR1 and CDR2 sequences are LNHDA and SQIVND (reference sequence). There are 12 residues in the CDR3. V gave up 3 bases and J gave up 3 bases, with 5 bases separating them. CDR3 loop: CASSMGYTEAFF. The CDR3, as DNA: TGTGCCAGTAGTATGGGGTACACTGAAGCTTTCTTT.

The V and J genes are TRBV19 and TRBJ2-1; D not resolved. The CDR3 is made up of 16 amino acids. Germline V gene sequence: CDR1 LNHDA, CDR2 SQIVND (reference sequence). V was cut by 3 bases and J by 0 bases, with 12 bases left in between. In nucleotides, the CDR3 is TGTGCCAGTAGTATCGCCCTACCCTACTCCTACAATGAGCAGTTCTTC. It is translated as CASSIALPYSYNEQFF.

The chain couples TRBV6-1 to TRBJ2-3; 7 nucleotides agree with TRBD2. Trimming at V came to 8 bases and at J to 2 bases, leaving 1 base not matched to a gene. The CDR3 is 12 amino acids. Germline CDR1 is MNHNS and CDR2 is SASEGT. CDR3 amino acids: CASAGVTDTQYF. The CDR3 DNA reads TGTGCCAGCGCGGGGGTCACAGATACGCAGTATTTT.